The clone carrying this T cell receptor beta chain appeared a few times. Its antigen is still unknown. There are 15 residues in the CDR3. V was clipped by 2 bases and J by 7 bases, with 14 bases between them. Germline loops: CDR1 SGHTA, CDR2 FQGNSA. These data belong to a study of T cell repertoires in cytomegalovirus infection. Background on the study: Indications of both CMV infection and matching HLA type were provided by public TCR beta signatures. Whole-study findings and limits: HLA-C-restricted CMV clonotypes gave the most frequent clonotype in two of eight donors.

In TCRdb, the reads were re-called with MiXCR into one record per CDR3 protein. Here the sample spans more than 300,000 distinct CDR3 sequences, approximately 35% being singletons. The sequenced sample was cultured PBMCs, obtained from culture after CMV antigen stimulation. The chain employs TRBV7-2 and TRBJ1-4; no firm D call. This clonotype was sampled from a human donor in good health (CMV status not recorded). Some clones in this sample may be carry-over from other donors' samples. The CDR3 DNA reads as TGTGCCAGCAGCTTAAACGTAGGGCGGGGTGAAAAACTGTTTTTT. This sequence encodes CASSLNVGRGEKLFF. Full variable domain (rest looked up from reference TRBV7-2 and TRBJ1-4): GAGVSQSPSNKVTEKGKDVELRCDPISGHTALYWYRQSLGQGLEFLIYFQGNSAPDKSGLPSDRFSAERTGGSVSTLTIQRTQQEDSAVYLCASSLNVGRGEKLFFGSGTQLSVL.